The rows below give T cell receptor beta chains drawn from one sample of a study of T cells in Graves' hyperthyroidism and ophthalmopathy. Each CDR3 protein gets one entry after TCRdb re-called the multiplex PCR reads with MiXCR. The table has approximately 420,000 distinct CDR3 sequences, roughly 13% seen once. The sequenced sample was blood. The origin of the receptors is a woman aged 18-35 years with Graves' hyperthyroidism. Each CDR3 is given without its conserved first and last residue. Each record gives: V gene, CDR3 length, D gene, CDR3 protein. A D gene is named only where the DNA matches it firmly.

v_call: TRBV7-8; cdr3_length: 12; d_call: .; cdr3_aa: ATSPRDFTDTQY
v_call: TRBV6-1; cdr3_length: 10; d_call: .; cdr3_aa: ASSDRYTEAF
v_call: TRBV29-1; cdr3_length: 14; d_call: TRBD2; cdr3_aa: SVGGLTSGSTDTQY
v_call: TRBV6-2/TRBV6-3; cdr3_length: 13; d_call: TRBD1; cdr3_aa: ASSSGTGGYNERF
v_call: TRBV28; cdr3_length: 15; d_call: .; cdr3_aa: ASSFGSGERLFNEQF
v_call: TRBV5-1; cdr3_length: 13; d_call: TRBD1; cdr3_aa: ASSATNRGRTEAF
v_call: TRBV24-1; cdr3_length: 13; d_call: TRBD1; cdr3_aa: ATSDPTTGDTEAF
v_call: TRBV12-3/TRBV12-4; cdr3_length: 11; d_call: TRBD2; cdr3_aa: ASSSRREVEQY
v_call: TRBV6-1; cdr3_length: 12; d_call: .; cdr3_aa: ASSATGPGVEQF
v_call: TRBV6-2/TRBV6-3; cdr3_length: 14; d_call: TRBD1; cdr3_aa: ASSYNRQGWFYGYT
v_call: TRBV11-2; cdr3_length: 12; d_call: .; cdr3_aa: ATARQTLYNEQF
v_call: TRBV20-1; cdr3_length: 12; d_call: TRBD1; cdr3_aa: SAGGQGALNEQF
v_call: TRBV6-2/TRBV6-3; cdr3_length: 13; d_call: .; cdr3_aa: ASSYDGARSNGYT
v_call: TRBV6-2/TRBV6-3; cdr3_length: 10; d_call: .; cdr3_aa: ASSYSGGELF
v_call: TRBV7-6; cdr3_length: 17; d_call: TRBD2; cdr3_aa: ASSLTPGLAGGLYNEQF
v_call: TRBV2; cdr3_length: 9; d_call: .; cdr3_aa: ASRGEETQY
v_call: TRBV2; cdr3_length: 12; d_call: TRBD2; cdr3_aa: ASNRLAGGWAQF
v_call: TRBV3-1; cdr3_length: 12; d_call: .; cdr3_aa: ASSHHGQNTEAF
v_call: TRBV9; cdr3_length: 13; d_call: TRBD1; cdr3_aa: ASSVGTGGYYEQY
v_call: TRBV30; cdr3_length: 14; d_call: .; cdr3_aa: AWSLSADSYNSPLH
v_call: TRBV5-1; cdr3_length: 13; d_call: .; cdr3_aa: ASSLGGGASHEQF
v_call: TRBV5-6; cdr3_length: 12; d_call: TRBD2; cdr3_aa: ASKLAGGIGELF
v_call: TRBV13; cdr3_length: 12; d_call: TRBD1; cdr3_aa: ASSTGDRTYEQY
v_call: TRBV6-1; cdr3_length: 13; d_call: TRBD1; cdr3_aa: ASSWGQGVAYGYT
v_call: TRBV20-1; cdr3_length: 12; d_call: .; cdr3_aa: SAHRTATNEKLF
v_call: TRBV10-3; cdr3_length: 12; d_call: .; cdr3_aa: AISLQGDTGELF
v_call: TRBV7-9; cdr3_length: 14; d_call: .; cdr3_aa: ASSLALGKVGYGYT
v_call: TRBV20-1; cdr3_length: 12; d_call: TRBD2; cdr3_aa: SAQGLAGEDEQY
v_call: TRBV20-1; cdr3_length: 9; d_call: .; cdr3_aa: SAGGWGEQF
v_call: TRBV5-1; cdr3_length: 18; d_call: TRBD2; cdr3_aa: ASSWGTSGTAITSTDTQY
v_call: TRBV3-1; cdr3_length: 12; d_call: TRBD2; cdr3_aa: ASSSGGSVYEQY
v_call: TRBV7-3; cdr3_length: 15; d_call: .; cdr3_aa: ASSPARGAGPYNEQF
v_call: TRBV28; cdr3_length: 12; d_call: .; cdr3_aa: ASSFVRVGEKLF
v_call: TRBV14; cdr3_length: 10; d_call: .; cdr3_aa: ASSQVAGELF
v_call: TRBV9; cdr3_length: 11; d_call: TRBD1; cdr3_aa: ASSVAGGDGYT
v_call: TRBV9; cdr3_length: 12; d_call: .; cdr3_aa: ASSVAGGQETQY
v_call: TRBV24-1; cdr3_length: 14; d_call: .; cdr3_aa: ATSDFGGGDTGELF
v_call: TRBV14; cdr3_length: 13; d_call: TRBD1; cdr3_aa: ASSQPGQGHYGYT
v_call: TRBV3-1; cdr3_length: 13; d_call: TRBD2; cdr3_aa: ASSQGSGRAGEQY
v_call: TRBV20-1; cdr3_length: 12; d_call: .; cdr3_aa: SGKEGAAGTEAF
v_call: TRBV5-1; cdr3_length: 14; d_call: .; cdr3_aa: ASSLVPTGTTYEQY
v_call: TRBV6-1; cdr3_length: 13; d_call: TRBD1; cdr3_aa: ASSEQGAGSTEAF
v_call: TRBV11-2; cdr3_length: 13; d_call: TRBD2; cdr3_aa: ASSTTSGYPYEQY